The 16 T cell receptor beta chains listed next were all sequenced from one sample in a study of cytomegalovirus exposure and HLA in healthy donors. With 60 Vbeta and 13 Jbeta primers, the PCR was carried out. Sequenced by immunoSEQ multiplex PCR; TCRdb stores in-frame clones only, minus some. The repertoire holds around 180,000 clones, with roughly 83% as singletons. The material sequenced was PBMCs. The origin of the receptors is a woman between 45 and 60 years old in good health and CMV-seronegative.

This clone appeared a single time. This chain joins TRBV4-2 and TRBJ2-2; TRBD2 might be the D (5 bases). Germline V gene data show CDR1 as LGHNA and CDR2 as YNFKEQ. There are 16 residues in the CDR3. Trimming stripped 0 bases from V and 2 bases from J, with 10 bases between. CDR3 residues: CASSQDSSGNTGELFF. As DNA, the CDR3 is TGTGCCAGCAGCCAAGATAGCAGCGGCAACACCGGGGAGCTGTTTTTT.

This chain uses TRBV28 with TRBJ2-7; the D gene is possibly TRBD2 (6 bases). The germline V and J ends were trimmed by 5 bases and 1 base, with 12 bases remaining between them. CDR1 is MDHEN, CDR2 SYDVKM, per germline. This CDR3 has 14 residues. Here the CDR3 DNA reads TGTGCCAGCAGTCCCCCCGGAGGGTCCTACGAGCAGTACTTC. It codes for CASSPPGGSYEQYF.

The table lists this clone with a count of one. The rearrangement joins TRBV6-5 to TRBJ2-2, with D unresolved. Germline lookup yields CDR1 MNHEY and CDR2 SVGAGI. V lost 7 bases and J 2 bases, leaving 11 bases between the germline ends. The CDR3 extends over 14 amino acids. The CDR3 spells CASTVLRNTGELFF. The CDR3 DNA sequence: TGTGCCAGCACCGTACTGCGAAACACCGGGGAGCTGTTTTTT.

The chain couples TRBV19 to TRBJ2-5; 8 nucleotides agree with TRBD1. Per germline, CDR1 LNHDA and CDR2 SQIVND (reference sequence). The length of the CDR3 is 13 residues. The V segment lost 4 bases and the J segment 5 bases; nucleotides outside the gene matches: 3. CDR3 protein: CASSSRGRETQYF. The CDR3 DNA sequence: TGTGCCAGTAGTAGCAGGGGGCGGGAGACCCAGTACTTC.

The chain has TRBV21-1 and TRBJ2-3; TRBD2 is the table's D call and was not checked against the DNA. TRBV21-1 is termed a pseudogene. This CDR3 has 16 amino acids. The CDR3 reads CASSKMLLAGGDTQYF. In nucleotides, the CDR3 is TGTGCCAGCAGCAAGATGTTACTAGCGGGGGGGGATACGCAGTATTTT.

This clone has just one count. The chain carries TRBV10-2 and TRBJ2-7; TRBD2 might be the D (6 bases). This CDR3 spans 13 amino acids. Germline CDR1 WSHSY, CDR2 SAAADI. The V and J ends lost 6 bases and 0 bases respectively, with 9 bases between them. CDR3 loop: CASRGGSSYEQYF. In DNA, the CDR3 is TGCGCCAGCAGGGGGGGATCCTCCTACGAGCAGTACTTC.

The chain carries TRBV7-9 and TRBJ1-2; 9 bases are a match to TRBD1. Trimming took 0 bases from V and 6 from J; bases not matched to a gene: 5. Germline V lookup: CDR1 SEHNR, CDR2 FQNEAQ (reference sequence). CDR3 length: 15 amino acids. CDR3 amino acids: CASSLAKQGADGYTF. CDR3 nucleotide sequence: TGTGCCAGCAGCTTAGCCAAACAGGGGGCAGATGGCTACACCTTC. Drawing the rest from reference TRBV7-9 and TRBJ1-2, the complete variable domain is DTGVSQNPRHKITKRGQNVTFRCDPISEHNRLYWYRQTLGQGPEFLTYFQNEAQLEKSRLLSDRFSAERPKGSFSTLEIQRTEQGDSAMYLCASSLAKQGADGYTFGSGTRLTVV.

This clone was detected only a few times. V gene TRBV27 combines with J gene TRBJ1-2; 10 bases fit TRBD1. Germline trimming cut 6 bases from V and 4 bases from J; bases unmatched to any gene: 5. The CDR3 is 14 amino acids. Germline V gene sequence: CDR1 MNHEY, CDR2 SMNVEV (reference sequence). This CDR3 reads CASRGQGRGYGYTF. CDR3 in DNA: TGTGCCAGCAGGGGACAGGGGCGCGGCTATGGCTACACCTTC.

The chain employs TRBV6-5 and TRBJ1-5; D is perhaps TRBD1 (5 bases). The germline V gene has CDR1 MNHEY and CDR2 SVGAGI. Trimming cost V 0 bases and J 6 bases, with 12 bases left between them. CDR3 length: 15 amino acids. CDR3 nucleotides: TGTGCCAGCAGTTACTCCAGGCAGGGCCTTCAGCCCCAGCATTTT. Protein sequence: CASSYSRQGLQPQHF.

The chain uses TRBV4-1 and TRBJ2-6; 8 nucleotides line up with TRBD2. V was clipped by 0 bases and J by 2 bases; unmatched bases: 9. The CDR3 sequence is 19 residues long. In germline, CDR1 is MGHRA, CDR2 YSYEKL. Here the CDR3 reads CASSQDESGRLAGANVLTF. The CDR3 DNA reads TGCGCCAGCAGCCAAGATGAGAGCGGGAGACTAGCTGGGGCCAACGTCCTGACTTTC.

This clone was detected a few times. V gene TRBV6-6 combines with J gene TRBJ1-5; D call uncertain. V dropped 2 bases and J dropped 4 bases, with 6 bases sitting between them. Germline lookup yields CDR1 MNHNY and CDR2 SVGAGI (reference sequence). The length of the CDR3 is 13 residues. This chain's CDR3 is CASSYQINQPQHF. Here the CDR3 DNA reads TGTGCCAGCAGTTACCAGATTAATCAGCCCCAGCATTTT.

This chain connects TRBV6-6 to TRBJ1-2, with TRBD1 matching 12 bases. This CDR3 has 16 residues. J lost 5 bases, V lost 6 bases, and 10 bases had no gene match. Germline CDR1 and CDR2: MNHNY and SVGAGI (reference sequence). The CDR3 coding sequence is TGTGCCAGCAGCAGAGCCGGGACAGGGGGCGAGTATGGCTACACCTTC. Translated, it gives CASSRAGTGGEYGYTF.

J is TRBJ1-3 and V is TRBV7-9; D is uncertain. V was cut by 8 bases and J by 0 bases, with 11 bases left in between. The CDR3 length is 14 residues. Looked up from germline, CDR1 is SEHNR and CDR2 is FQNEAQ (reference sequence). CDR3 amino acids: CASSEAGSGNTIYF. The DNA of the CDR3 is TGTGCCAGCTCCGAGGCGGGCTCTGGAAACACCATATATTTT.

This rearrangement joins TRBV4-1 to TRBJ1-1; possible D gene TRBD1, 6 bases. This CDR3 comprises 15 residues. Germline V gene lookup returns CDR1 MGHRA and CDR2 YSYEKL. V gave up 2 bases and J gave up 0 bases, with 10 bases separating them. CDR3 bases: TGCGCCAGCAGCCAATCGGACAGCTTGAACACTGAAGCTTTCTTT. It specifies CASSQSDSLNTEAFF.

The genes are TRBV4-1 and TRBJ2-7; TRBD2 is a possible D gene (7 bases). Trimming removed 5 bases at V and 2 bases at J, with 13 bases between. CDR1 and CDR2 from the germline V gene are MGHRA and YSYEKL. The CDR3 length is 14 residues. This chain's CDR3 is CASSSRGGTYEQYF. The CDR3 DNA reads as TGCGCCAGCAGCTCAAGGGGGGGCACCTACGAGCAGTACTTC.

The rearrangement uses TRBV19 and TRBJ1-2, with D possibly TRBD1 on 5 matching bases. This CDR3 is built from 13 residues. Trimming removed 4 bases from V and 4 bases from J, with 10 bases in between. The germline gives CDR1 LNHDA, CDR2 SQIVND (reference sequence). CDR3 sequence: CASSSRVLYGYTF. CDR3 in DNA: TGTGCCAGTAGTAGCAGGGTACTCTATGGCTACACCTTC.